This TCR beta chain was profiled in a study of early T cells in non-severe SARS-CoV-2 infection. Individual cDNA molecules received unique molecular identifiers during library preparation. One entry per CDR3 protein, called by TCRdb with MiXCR from the 5' RACE reads. The sample lists some 55,000 distinct CDR3 sequences; around 12% were seen once. Germline CDR1 and CDR2: SEHNR and FQNEAQ (reference sequence). CDR3 size: 16 residues. With 1 base clipped from V and 3 bases from J, the junction kept 8 bases outside the gene matches. The table lists this clonotype with a few counts. This specimen consisted of whole blood, obtained at baseline. The gene calls are TRBV7-9 and TRBJ1-1, with 7 positions matching TRBD1. The receptor was derived from an adult who was a healthcare worker with PCR-confirmed SARS-CoV-2 infection or an uninfected control (not recorded which). CDR3 in amino acids: CASSLGVTGRDTEAFF. The CDR3 nucleotides read TGTGCCAGCAGCTTAGGGGTGACAGGGCGGGACACTGAAGCTTTCTTT.